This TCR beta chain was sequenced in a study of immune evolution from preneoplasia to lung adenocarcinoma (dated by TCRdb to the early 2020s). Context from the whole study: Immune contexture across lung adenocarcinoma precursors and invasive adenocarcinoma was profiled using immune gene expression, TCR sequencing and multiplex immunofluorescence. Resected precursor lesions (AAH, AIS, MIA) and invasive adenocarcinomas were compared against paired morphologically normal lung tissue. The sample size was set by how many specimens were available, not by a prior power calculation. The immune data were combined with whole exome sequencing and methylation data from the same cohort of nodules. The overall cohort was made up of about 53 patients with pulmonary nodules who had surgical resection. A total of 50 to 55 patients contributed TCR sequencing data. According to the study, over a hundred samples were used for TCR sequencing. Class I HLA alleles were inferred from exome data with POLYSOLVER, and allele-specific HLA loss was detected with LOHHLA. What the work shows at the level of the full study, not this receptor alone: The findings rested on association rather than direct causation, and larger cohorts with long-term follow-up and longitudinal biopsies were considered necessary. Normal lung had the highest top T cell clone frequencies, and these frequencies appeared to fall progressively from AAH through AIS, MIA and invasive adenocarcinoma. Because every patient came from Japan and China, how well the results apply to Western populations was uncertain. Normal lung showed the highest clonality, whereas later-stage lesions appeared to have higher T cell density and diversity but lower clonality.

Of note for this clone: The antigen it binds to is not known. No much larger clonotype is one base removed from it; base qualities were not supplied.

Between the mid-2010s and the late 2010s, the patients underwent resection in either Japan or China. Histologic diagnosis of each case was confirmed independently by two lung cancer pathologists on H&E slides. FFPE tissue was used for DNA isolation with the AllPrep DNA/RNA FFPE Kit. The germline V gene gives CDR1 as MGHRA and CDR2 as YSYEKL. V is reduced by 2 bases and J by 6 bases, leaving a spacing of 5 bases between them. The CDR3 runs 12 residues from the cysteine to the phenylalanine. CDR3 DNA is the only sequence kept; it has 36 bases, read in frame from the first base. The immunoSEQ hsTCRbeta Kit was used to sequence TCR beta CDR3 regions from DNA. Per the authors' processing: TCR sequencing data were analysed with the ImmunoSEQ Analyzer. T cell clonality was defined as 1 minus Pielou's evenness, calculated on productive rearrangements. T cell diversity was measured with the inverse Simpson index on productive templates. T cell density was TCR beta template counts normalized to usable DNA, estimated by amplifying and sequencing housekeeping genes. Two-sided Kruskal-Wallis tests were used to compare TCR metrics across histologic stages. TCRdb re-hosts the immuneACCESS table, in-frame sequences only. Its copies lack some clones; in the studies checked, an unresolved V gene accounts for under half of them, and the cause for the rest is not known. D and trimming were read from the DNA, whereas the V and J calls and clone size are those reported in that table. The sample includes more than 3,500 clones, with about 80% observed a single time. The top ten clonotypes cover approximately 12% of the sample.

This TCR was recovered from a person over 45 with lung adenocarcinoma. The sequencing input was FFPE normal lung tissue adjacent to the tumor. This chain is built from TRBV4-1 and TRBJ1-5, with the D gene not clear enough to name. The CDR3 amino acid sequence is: CASSQPGQPQHF. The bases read TGCGCCAGCAGCCAACCCGGTCAGCCCCAGCATTTT.